A single sample is the source of the 23 T cell receptor beta chains below, sequenced in a study of tumor and adjacent non-tumor tissue in lung cancer. Three rounds of nested PCR, following a modified ARM-PCR protocol, produced the TCRbeta library. TCRdb independently ran MiXCR on the multiplex PCR reads; one entry per CDR3 protein. Of around 74,000 distinct CDR3 sequences listed, nearly 70% are singletons. The template was RNA from unsorted bulk tissue. The normal lung tissue was taken more than 3 cm from the tumor edge. The sample taken for sequencing was distant non-tumor lung tissue. These TCRs come from a woman aged 45-59 years with non-small cell lung cancer.

This clonotype was picked up one time. This CDR3 is missing its conserved last phenylalanine or tryptophan, likely due to a read error. The chain joins TRBV5-1 to TRBJ2-7, with 7 nucleotides matching TRBD1. CDR1 is SGHRS and CDR2 is YFSETQ in the germline V gene. The CDR3 runs 14 residues. The CDR3 sequence is CARSSGQDVNEQYL. CDR3 coding DNA: TGCGCCAGGAGCTCCGGACAGGATGTGAACGAGCAGTACCTC.

A word on this clonotype: The junction shows a germline mismatch at one end, possibly a read error. The CDR3 DNA follows: TGTGACAGCACCCCCGGTTGGGCCGGGAAGCTGTTTTTT. Translation: CDSTPGWAGKLFF. The chain couples TRBV6-5 to TRBJ2-2, with a tentative D call TRBD2 (5 bases). CDR3 length: 13 residues. The germline V gene encodes CDR1 MNHEY and CDR2 SVGAGI.

Many counts were recorded for this clonotype. This chain connects TRBV6-2 or TRBV6-3 to TRBJ2-7; 11 bases agree with TRBD1. Germline V gene data show CDR1 as MNHEY and CDR2 as SVGEGT. The CDR3 runs 15 residues. The V segment lost 4 bases and the J segment 3 bases; nucleotides outside the gene matches: 5. CDR3 bases: TGTGCCAGCAGTTCCACCGGGACAGGGGGCTACGAGCAGTACTTC. Protein: CASSSTGTGGYEQYF.

On this clonotype itself: A clone one base away is much larger, so this may be a read error. V gene TRBV6-5 combines with J gene TRBJ2-1; D tentatively reads TRBD1 or TRBD2 (6 bases each). Per germline, CDR1 MNHEY and CDR2 SVGAGI. The CDR3 consists of 13 residues. The DNA of the CDR3 is TGTGCCAGCAGTTACTCGGGGGGCAATGAGGAGTTCTTC. Translating gives CASSYSGGNEEFF.

The V gene is TRBV10-3, the J gene TRBJ2-1; D gene unclear. Trimming took 6 bases from V and 5 from J, leaving 11 bases between them. This CDR3 has 13 residues. Germline V gives CDR1 ENHRY, CDR2 SYGVKD. The CDR3 DNA follows: TGTGCCATCAGCGATAGGAGTGACAATGAGCAGTTCTTC. It is translated as CAISDRSDNEQFF.

About this clonotype: A read error may produce the germline difference seen at one junction end. The chain carries TRBV4-2 and TRBJ2-1; 10 bases are a match to TRBD2. The CDR3 runs 17 residues. Germline CDR1 reads LGHNA; CDR2 reads YNFKEQ. CDR3 sequence reads: CACSQDSASGSLYEHFF. CDR3 coding DNA: TGTGCTTGCAGCCAAGATTCGGCTAGCGGGAGTTTGTATGAGCACTTCTTC.

This clonotype was found many times. V usage is TRBV6-5 and J usage is TRBJ2-7; TRBD1 aligns across 7 bases. This CDR3 has 14 amino acids. Trimming took 5 bases from V and 2 from J; bases not matched to a gene: 6. Germline V gives CDR1 MNHEY, CDR2 SVGAGI. In DNA form, the CDR3 reads TGTGCCAGCAGTGACAGGGTCGGAACCTACGAGCAGTACTTC. As protein: CASSDRVGTYEQYF.

This sequence joins TRBV5-4 and TRBJ2-7, with TRBD1 identical over 12 bases. The CDR3 contains 14 residues. CDR1 and CDR2 (germline): SGHNT, YYREEE (reference sequence). With V trimmed by 4 bases and J by 10 bases, 9 bases remained unmatched. The CDR3 sequence is CASSQGQGAVDQYF. CDR3 bases: TGTGCCAGCAGCCAGGGACAGGGGGCCGTCGATCAGTACTTC.

V usage is TRBV7-9 and J usage is TRBJ2-3; D not certain. Germline V gives CDR1 SEHNR, CDR2 FQNEAQ (reference sequence). V was pared by 4 bases and J by 4 bases, with 9 bases between. The CDR3 has 13 residues. CDR3 amino acids: CASSWQLSDTQYF. In DNA form, the CDR3 reads TGTGCCAGCAGCTGGCAGCTTTCAGATACGCAGTATTTT.

Note on this clonotype: A much larger clonotype is one base distant, so this may be a read error. This rearrangement joins TRBV5-6 to TRBJ1-2; D remains ambiguous. Germline CDR1 reads SGHDT; CDR2 reads YYEEEE. This CDR3 spans 11 amino acids. V lost 2 bases and J lost 10, with 9 bases in between. CDR3 sequence: CASSFQDDYTF. In DNA, the CDR3 is TGTGCCAGCAGCTTTCAGGATGACTACACCTTC.

Regarding this clonotype: Since a much larger clone is just one base distant, this may be a read error. J is TRBJ2-3 and V is TRBV5-6; D is uncertain. This CDR3 region has 12 residues. Germline loops: CDR1 SGHDT, CDR2 YYEEEE. Trimming stripped 6 bases from V and 6 bases from J, with 11 bases between. The CDR3 loop reads CASNFSLDTQYF. For the CDR3, the DNA is TGTGCCAGCAACTTCTCTTTGGATACGCAGTATTTT.

On this clonotype itself: A much larger clone differs by one base, so this may be a read error. This chain links TRBV4-3 with TRBJ2-4; 9 positions match TRBD2. Germline CDR1 is LGHNA and CDR2 is YSLEER. There are 17 residues in the CDR3. The CDR3 DNA is TGCGCCGGCAGCCAAGGGGTTGCGGGAGGGCCGTGGAACATTCAGTACTTC. Amino acids: CAGSQGVAGGPWNIQYF.

A note on this clonotype: The germline gene is not matched at one end of the junction; a read error may be the cause. The chain joins TRBV5-1 to TRBJ2-7; TRBD2 agrees at 8 bases. The CDR3 is 14 residues long. CDR1 is SGHRS, CDR2 YFSETQ, per germline. For the CDR3, the DNA is TGCGCCAGCAGCTTTGACGCGGGAGGAAGTGAGCACTACTTC. Translated: CASSFDAGGSEHYF. Variable domain in full (rest from reference TRBV5-1 and TRBJ2-7): KAGVTQTPRYLIKTRGQQVTLSCSPISGHRSVSWYQQTPGQGLQFLFEYFSETQRNKGNFPGRFSGRQFSNSRSEMNVSTLELGDSALYLCASSFDAGGSEHYFGPGTRLTVT.

V usage is TRBV10-3 and J usage is TRBJ2-6, with TRBD1 matching 8 bases. This CDR3 spans 16 amino acids. Trimming took 6 bases from V and 15 from J; bases not matched to a gene: 19. Per the germline V gene, CDR1 is ENHRY and CDR2 is SYGVKD. The CDR3 nucleotides read TGTGCCATCAGCCCCGGGACAGGAGTTGGGGCCTACGACCTGACTTTC. Translation gives CAISPGTGVGAYDLTF.

Concerning this clonotype itself: It may be a read error: a sequence one base away is much more abundant. V usage is TRBV4-1 and J usage is TRBJ1-1; possible D gene TRBD1, 6 bases. The ends were cut back, 7 bases at V and 4 bases at J, with 19 bases in the middle. The CDR3 has 15 residues. Germline-derived CDR1 and CDR2 are MGHRA and YSYEKL. The CDR3 region is CASNLTGLSGTEAFF. CDR3 sequence (DNA): TGCGCCAGCAACCTTACAGGGTTATCTGGCACTGAAGCTTTCTTT.

A remark on this clonotype: A junction end diverges from the germline sequence, so it may reflect a read error. This chain joins TRBV11-1 and TRBJ2-7, with D possibly matching TRBD1 (6 bases). This CDR3 has 14 amino acids. Per the germline V gene, CDR1 is SGHAT and CDR2 is FQDESV (reference sequence). As DNA, the CDR3 is TGTGACAGCAGCCCCACAGGGTCTGTTTACGAGCAGTACTTC. Its protein is CDSSPTGSVYEQYF.

Regarding this clonotype: The conserved closing phenylalanine or tryptophan is absent in this CDR3, likely reflecting a read error. Written as DNA, the CDR3 is TGCGCCAGCAGCCAAAGGGGGGGCACCTCTGAAAACACCATATATCTT. This encodes CASSQRGGTSENTIYL. This chain connects TRBV4-1 to TRBJ1-3, with D tentatively TRBD1 (6 bases). The CDR3 runs to 16 residues. Germline V CDR1 and CDR2: MGHRA, YSYEKL.

The gene calls are TRBV11-2 and TRBJ2-1; TRBD2 matches 8 bases. Germline V CDR1 and CDR2: SGHAT, FQNNGV. Trimming cost V 5 bases and J 10 bases; bases outside gene matches: 16. This CDR3 comprises 16 residues. Here the CDR3 DNA reads TGTGCCAGCAGCATAATGACTGGCACTAGCGGACCAGAGCAGTTCTTC. This sequence encodes CASSIMTGTSGPEQFF.

In its sample, this clonotype is medium-sized. The gene calls are TRBV4-1 and TRBJ2-1; 9 nucleotides align to TRBD1. Germline V CDR1 and CDR2: MGHRA, YSYEKL. The CDR3 runs 17 residues. J gave up 3 bases and V 3 bases, and 9 bases lay outside the gene matches. CDR3 sequence: CASSHSGQGIHYNEQFF. CDR3 nucleotides: TGCGCCAGCAGCCATTCCGGACAGGGGATACACTACAATGAGCAGTTCTTC.

In regard to this clonotype: At one end the junction does not follow the germline gene, possibly because of a read error. The rearrangement links TRBV19 to TRBJ1-1, with D possibly matching TRBD1 (5 bases). Germline V CDR1 and CDR2: LNHDA, SQIVND (reference sequence). The CDR3 has 14 residues. The CDR3 nucleotides are TGTGCCAGTAGTATTGGCAGGGATAACACTGTAGCTTTCTTT. Translation: CASSIGRDNTVAFF.

The genes are TRBV5-6 and TRBJ2-1; the D is unclear. This CDR3 has 13 residues. The ends were cut back, 2 bases at V and 2 bases at J, with 5 bases in the middle. CDR1 SGHDT and CDR2 YYEEEE come from the germline V gene. The CDR3 nucleotides read TGTGCCAGCAGCTTTGAGCCCTACAATGAGCAGTTCTTC. Residues: CASSFEPYNEQFF.

Details on this clonotype: The final CDR3 position lacks the conserved phenylalanine or tryptophan, pointing to a likely read error. The rearrangement links TRBV11-2 to TRBJ1-4, with unresolved D. CDR1 is SGHAT and CDR2 is FQNNGV in the germline V gene. Trimming pared 8 bases from V and 2 bases from J, leaving 12 bases between. This CDR3 comprises 14 residues. The chain's CDR3 is CASCLDSTNEKLFY. The CDR3 DNA is TGTGCCAGCTGCCTTGATAGCACTAATGAAAAACTGTTTTAC.

This clonotype showed up just a few times. Possible read error: a much larger clone is one base away. The chain joins TRBV7-9 to TRBJ1-4, with 9 bases lining up with TRBD1. Trimming at V came to 5 bases and at J to 8 bases, leaving 6 bases not matched to a gene. This CDR3 spans 14 amino acids. The V gene's germline CDR1 is SEHNR and CDR2 FQNEAQ (reference sequence). The CDR3 loop reads CASSKGQGREKLFF. The CDR3 DNA follows: TGTGCCAGCAGCAAGGGACAGGGACGGGAAAAACTGTTTTTT.